This T cell receptor beta chain appears in the sequencing data of a study of neurological immune-mediated disorders. In this sample, this clonotype turned up many times. Trimming left V 0 bases short and J 9 bases short, with 8 bases between. The CDR3 is 12 residues long. Germline CDR1 LGHDT, CDR2 YNNKEL (reference sequence). TCRdb re-called the 5' RACE reads with MiXCR, one entry per CDR3 protein. The table lists 31,000 or so distinct CDR3 sequences, 4.6% of them singletons, with about 21% in the top ten. PBMCs numbering 2 million and stored at -80 C yielded the unsorted libraries. Sample: PBMCs. The TCR comes from a man aged 18 to 35 in good health. The gene calls are TRBV3-1 and TRBJ1-2; D is ambiguous. CDR3 in amino acids: CASSQDTGRYTF. The CDR3 DNA sequence: TGTGCCAGCAGCCAAGATACCGGGCGCTACACCTTC. The full variable domain, rest sourced from reference TRBV3-1 and TRBJ1-2, is DTAVSQTPKYLVTQMGNDKSIKCEQNLGHDTMYWYKQDSKKFLKIMFSYNNKELIINETVPNRFSPKSPDKAHLNLHINSLELGDSAVYFCASSQDTGRYTFGSGTRLTVV.